What follows are 20 T cell receptor beta chains derived from one specimen sequenced in a study of identical twins. Each CDR3 protein is one row after TCRdb ran MiXCR on the 5' RACE reads. The sample lists some 730,000 distinct CDR3 sequences; 15% to 20% were seen once. The sample was also reused in another study, on T cells expressing NK-cell markers.

Sequences were obtained from PBMCs. These receptors were collected from a woman younger than 35 in good health.

CDR3 sequence (DNA): TGCAGTGCTAGAGATCTGGACGGGGAGCTGTTTTTT. Amino acids: CSARDLDGELFF. The rearrangement links TRBV20-1 to TRBJ2-2; D is undetermined. V was cut by 0 bases and J by 7 bases, with 6 bases left in between. Germline V gives CDR1 DFQATT, CDR2 SNEGSKA (reference sequence). The CDR3 runs to 12 residues.

This sequence joins TRBV4-3 and TRBJ2-1, with 13 bases aligning to TRBD2. V lost 0 bases, J lost 3 bases, and 8 bases stayed unmatched. This CDR3 has 19 amino acids. Germline CDR1 is LGHNA and CDR2 is YSLEER. CDR3 amino acids: CASSQDGRLAGGGYNEQFF. The CDR3 DNA reads as TGCGCCAGCAGCCAAGACGGAAGACTAGCGGGAGGAGGCTACAATGAGCAGTTCTTC.

The V and J genes are TRBV5-1 and TRBJ2-6, with D tentatively TRBD1 (6 bases). Germline CDR1 SGHRS, CDR2 YFSETQ. Between the trimmed V and J ends, which lost 0 bases and 5 bases, there was a span of 9 bases. The CDR3 contains 15 residues. The CDR3 bases are TGCGCCAGCAGCTTGGAACAGGGAAGGGCCAACGTCCTGACTTTC. Amino acid sequence: CASSLEQGRANVLTF.

The V gene is TRBV10-3, the J gene TRBJ1-3; TRBD1 aligns across 8 bases. The germline V gene encodes CDR1 ENHRY and CDR2 SYGVKD. This CDR3 region has 15 residues. Germline trimming cut 0 bases from V and 2 bases from J; bases unmatched to any gene: 0. CDR3 sequence (DNA): TGTGCCATCAGTGAGTCCAGGGGGCCTGGAAACACCATATATTTT. Amino acid sequence: CAISESRGPGNTIYF.

This clonotype has a handful of counts. The rearrangement joins TRBV12-3 or TRBV12-4 to TRBJ2-1; D remains ambiguous. This CDR3 has 12 residues. The ends were cut back, 5 bases at V and 7 bases at J, with 9 bases in the middle. CDR3 in amino acids: CASSPLRNEQFF. CDR3 nucleotide sequence: TGTGCCAGCAGTCCTCTACGGAATGAGCAGTTCTTC.

This clonotype was observed at least ten times. The genes are TRBV12-3 or TRBV12-4 and TRBJ1-1; tentative D call: TRBD1 (5 bases). The CDR3 contains 15 residues. Deletions cut 1 base from V and 1 base from J, with 10 bases between. The CDR3 sequence: CASSLGPGGNTEAFF. CDR3 bases: TGTGCCAGCAGTTTAGGTCCTGGGGGGAACACTGAAGCTTTCTTT.

This clonotype was counted a few times. The chain couples TRBV6-5 to TRBJ2-7; a possible D gene is TRBD1 (5 bases). This CDR3 is built from 11 residues. Deletions cut 7 bases from V and 5 bases from J, with 9 bases between. The germline gives CDR1 MNHEY, CDR2 SVGAGI. As DNA, the CDR3 is TGTGCCAGCACCAAGGGGAACGAGCAGTACTTC. It encodes CASTKGNEQYF.

This clonotype came up a few times. The CDR3 here is CASSSGLVPDEQFF. The CDR3 region has the DNA TGTGCCAGCAGCTCCGGACTAGTCCCCGATGAGCAGTTCTTC. V is TRBV7-6 and J is TRBJ2-1, with 7 positions matching TRBD2. The CDR3 runs to 14 residues. V lost 4 bases and J lost 8; bases outside the gene matches: 8. Germline CDR1 is SGHVS and CDR2 is FNYEAQ.

This chain uses TRBV29-1 with TRBJ2-5; weak D call: TRBD2 (5 bases). CDR1 SQVTM and CDR2 ANQGSEA come from the germline V gene. This CDR3 region has 12 residues. V lost 6 bases, J lost 5 bases, and 13 bases lay in between. The CDR3 DNA is TGCAGCGTGGGGAGTAGCCGGGAGACCCAGTACTTC. Residues: CSVGSSRETQYF.

This clonotype was observed many times. The chain is built from TRBV12-3 or TRBV12-4 and TRBJ1-5; 7 bases are a match to TRBD1. V lost 5 bases, J lost 3 bases, and 4 bases stayed unmatched. The CDR3 runs to 14 residues. CDR3 nucleotides: TGTGCCAGCAGTGCCGGGACAGTCAATCAGCCCCAGCATTTT. Translating it yields CASSAGTVNQPQHF.

This clonotype was detected only a few times. This chain connects TRBV20-1 to TRBJ2-7, with 12 bases aligning to TRBD2. V lost 6 bases to trimming and J lost 5 bases; unmatched junction nucleotides: 8. This CDR3 is 14 amino acids long. CDR1 is DFQATT and CDR2 is SNEGSKA in the germline V gene (reference sequence). The CDR3 nucleotides are TGCAGTGCAGTGCTAGCGGGAGGGCGCCACGAGCAGTACTTC. Encoded protein: CSAVLAGGRHEQYF.

The table lists this clonotype with a few counts. This chain joins TRBV5-1 and TRBJ2-7; the match to TRBD1 covers 7 bases. The V gene end was trimmed by 7 bases and the J gene end by 1 base; junction bases not matched to a gene: 5. CDR1 SGHRS and CDR2 YFSETQ come from the germline V gene. The CDR3 has 13 amino acids. CDR3 DNA: TGCGCCAGCGGGGACAGTCCATCCTACGAGCAGTACTTC. Amino acid sequence: CASGDSPSYEQYF.

This clonotype was detected a few times. This chain links TRBV2 with TRBJ2-3; D is undetermined. Trimming left V 7 bases short and J 0 bases short, with 11 bases between. The V gene's germline CDR1 is SNHLY and CDR2 FYNNEI. There are 14 residues in the CDR3. The CDR3 nucleotides are TGTGCCAGCAAGTCCGGCCTTAGCACAGATACGCAGTATTTT. Amino acid sequence: CASKSGLSTDTQYF.

The chain has TRBV25-1 and TRBJ2-5; D uncertain. The CDR3 consists of 13 residues. Trimming pared 1 base from V and 2 bases from J, leaving 5 bases between. CDR1 is MGHDK, CDR2 SYGVNS, per germline. The CDR3 sequence is CASSEWEQETQYF. Written as DNA, the CDR3 is TGTGCCAGCAGTGAATGGGAACAAGAGACCCAGTACTTC.

This clonotype was seen a handful of times. V usage is TRBV20-1 and J usage is TRBJ1-2; possible D gene TRBD1, 5 bases. Per germline, CDR1 DFQATT and CDR2 SNEGSKA (reference sequence). The germline V and J ends were trimmed by 5 bases and 4 bases, with 17 bases remaining between them. The CDR3 has 14 amino acids. For the CDR3, the DNA is TGCAGTGCTGAGGGGACTGCGGACGGCTATGGCTACACCTTC. Translating it yields CSAEGTADGYGYTF.

V usage is TRBV6-2 or TRBV6-3 and J usage is TRBJ2-3; perhaps TRBD2 as D (5 bases). The CDR3 spans 15 residues. Looked up from germline, CDR1 is MNHEY and CDR2 is SVGEGT. Deletions cut 2 bases from V and 4 bases from J, with 13 bases between. The CDR3 sequence is CASSYVGALPDTQYF. CDR3 bases: TGTGCCAGCAGTTACGTGGGAGCCCTGCCAGATACGCAGTATTTT.

The chain combines TRBV5-1 with TRBJ2-7, with 7 bases lining up with TRBD1. Per the germline V gene, CDR1 is SGHRS and CDR2 is YFSETQ. The length of the CDR3 is 14 residues. Germline trimming cut 3 bases from V and 6 bases from J; bases unmatched to any gene: 9. The CDR3 loop reads CASSYRDSSLEQYF. CDR3 coding DNA: TGCGCCAGCAGCTATCGGGACAGCAGTCTCGAGCAGTACTTC. The full variable domain, in which reference TRBV5-1 and TRBJ2-7 provide the parts outside the CDR3, is KAGVTQTPRYLIKTRGQQVTLSCSPISGHRSVSWYQQTPGQGLQFLFEYFSETQRNKGNFPGRFSGRQFSNSRSEMNVSTLELGDSALYLCASSYRDSSLEQYFGPGTRLTVT.

This clonotype appeared a few times. The chain employs TRBV10-3 and TRBJ2-3; 11 bases line up with TRBD2. The CDR3 consists of 17 residues. The trim removed 6 bases at V and 0 bases at J, leaving 8 bases unmatched. Germline V lookup: CDR1 ENHRY, CDR2 SYGVKD. CDR3 DNA: TGTGCCATCAGGGGAGATGGGACTAGCGGAAGCACAGATACGCAGTATTTT. The encoded protein is CAIRGDGTSGSTDTQYF.

The V call is TRBV5-1, the J call TRBJ2-4; no clear D. V lost 2 bases and J lost 6, with 15 bases in between. The CDR3 has 15 amino acids. Looked up from germline, CDR1 is SGHRS and CDR2 is YFSETQ. Written as DNA, the CDR3 is TGCGCCAGCAGCTTAAACGACAATAGTGGAAACATTCAGTACTTC. Encoded protein: CASSLNDNSGNIQYF.

The chain couples TRBV10-3 to TRBJ2-7, with D perhaps TRBD2 (6 bases). Deletions cut 3 bases from V and 6 bases from J, with 18 bases between. Per germline, CDR1 ENHRY and CDR2 SYGVKD. This CDR3 has 15 amino acids. In nucleotides, the CDR3 is TGTGCCATCAGTGATGGGGGGATAGGCTCCCTCGAGCAGTACTTC. Amino acids: CAISDGGIGSLEQYF.